These T cell receptor beta chains were read from a single sample in a study of blood T cell repertoires in COVID-19. Libraries were prepared by immunoSEQ multiplex PCR; TCRdb keeps only in-frame clonotypes and omits some of them. Here the sample spans about 350,000 clones, around 86% being singletons. Material for sequencing was peripheral blood. The source of these receptors is a woman in her forties or fifties with COVID-19, enrolled during active disease. The CDR3 runs from the conserved cysteine through the conserved F or W. Each record gives: D gene, V gene, J gene, clone size, CDR3 protein, CDR3 DNA. D genes are given only for firm matches. Size is omitted from some rows. Given values are once, few, many or a class for expanded clones.

D gene: TRBD2
V gene: TRBV7-8
J gene: TRBJ2-7
clone size: once
CDR3 protein: CASSLLAGGISTYEQYF
CDR3 DNA: TGTGCCAGCAGCTTACTTGCGGGAGGTATATCTACCTACGAGCAGTACTTC

D gene: TRBD2
V gene: TRBV15
J gene: TRBJ2-7
clone size: .
CDR3 protein: CATSRVPSGKFSYEQYF
CDR3 DNA: TGTGCCACCAGCAGAGTACCTAGCGGGAAGTTCTCCTACGAGCAGTACTTC

D gene: TRBD2
V gene: TRBV7-8
J gene: TRBJ2-1
clone size: .
CDR3 protein: CASSLGASGRRSGYNEQFF
CDR3 DNA: TGTGCCAGCAGCTTAGGCGCTAGCGGGAGGAGGTCGGGGTACAATGAGCAGTTCTTC

D gene: .
V gene: TRBV19
J gene: TRBJ2-7
clone size: .
CDR3 protein: CASMEQDSYEQYF
CDR3 DNA: TGTGCCAGCATGGAACAGGACTCCTACGAGCAGTACTTC

D gene: TRBD2
V gene: TRBV29-1
J gene: TRBJ2-1
clone size: .
CDR3 protein: CSQQGTSGRYNEQFF
CDR3 DNA: TGCAGCCAGCAGGGAACTAGCGGGAGGTACAATGAGCAGTTCTTC

D gene: TRBD2
V gene: TRBV11-3
J gene: TRBJ2-3
clone size: .
CDR3 protein: CASSRPSSGMGVSDTQYF
CDR3 DNA: TGTGCCAGCAGCCGACCCTCTAGCGGGATGGGGGTTTCAGATACGCAGTATTTT

D gene: TRBD2
V gene: TRBV5-4
J gene: TRBJ2-5
clone size: .
CDR3 protein: CASSLSSGLQETQYF
CDR3 DNA: TGTGCCAGCAGCTTATCTAGCGGACTCCAAGAGACCCAGTACTTC

D gene: TRBD1
V gene: TRBV18
J gene: TRBJ2-1
clone size: .
CDR3 protein: CASSHTAQGAANEQFF
CDR3 DNA: TGTGCCAGCTCCCACACCGCACAGGGGGCTGCCAATGAGCAGTTCTTC

D gene: .
V gene: TRBV14
J gene: TRBJ1-1
clone size: .
CDR3 protein: CASSLMRNTEAFF
CDR3 DNA: TGTGCCAGCAGCCTTATGAGGAACACTGAAGCTTTCTTT

D gene: .
V gene: TRBV27
J gene: TRBJ1-1
clone size: few
CDR3 protein: CASSWQGGSTEAFF
CDR3 DNA: TGTGCCAGCAGTTGGCAGGGAGGGAGCACTGAAGCTTTCTTT

D gene: .
V gene: TRBV14
J gene: TRBJ1-1
clone size: once
CDR3 protein: CASSQVALEAFF
CDR3 DNA: TGTGCCAGCAGCCAAGTGGCCCTTGAAGCTTTCTTT

D gene: TRBD2
V gene: TRBV5-1
J gene: TRBJ2-3
clone size: .
CDR3 protein: CASRPPSGSTDTQYF
CDR3 DNA: TGCGCCAGCAGACCCCCTAGCGGCAGCACAGATACGCAGTATTTT

D gene: TRBD2
V gene: TRBV5-1
J gene: TRBJ2-1
clone size: .
CDR3 protein: CASSLQTSGNNEQFF
CDR3 DNA: TGCGCCAGCAGCTTACAGACTAGCGGCAACAATGAGCAGTTCTTC

D gene: .
V gene: TRBV18
J gene: TRBJ1-1
clone size: .
CDR3 protein: CASSLSGQMNTEAFF
CDR3 DNA: TGTGCCAGCTCGCTGTCCGGACAAATGAACACTGAAGCTTTCTTT

D gene: TRBD2
V gene: TRBV5-1
J gene: TRBJ2-3
clone size: .
CDR3 protein: CASSFSGDSTDTQYF
CDR3 DNA: TGCGCCAGCAGCTTTAGCGGGGACAGCACAGATACGCAGTATTTT

D gene: TRBD1
V gene: TRBV7-3
J gene: TRBJ2-7
clone size: .
CDR3 protein: CASSLTGDYEQYF
CDR3 DNA: TGTGCCAGCAGCCTTACAGGGGACTACGAGCAGTACTTC

D gene: .
V gene: TRBV29-1
J gene: TRBJ2-2
clone size: .
CDR3 protein: CSVEDTHRDTGELFF
CDR3 DNA: TGCAGCGTTGAAGATACCCACCGAGACACCGGGGAGCTGTTTTTT

D gene: .
V gene: TRBV6-5
J gene: TRBJ2-3
clone size: .
CDR3 protein: CASSPLTGWTDTQYF
CDR3 DNA: TGTGCCAGCAGTCCCCTGACGGGATGGACAGATACGCAGTATTTT

D gene: .
V gene: TRBV30
J gene: TRBJ2-7
clone size: .
CDR3 protein: CAWTPFGVGEQYF
CDR3 DNA: TGTGCCTGGACCCCGTTCGGGGTGGGTGAGCAGTACTTC

D gene: TRBD2
V gene: TRBV9
J gene: TRBJ2-1
clone size: .
CDR3 protein: CASSGTSGRGEQFF
CDR3 DNA: TGTGCCAGCAGCGGGACTAGCGGGAGGGGTGAGCAGTTCTTC

D gene: .
V gene: TRBV2
J gene: TRBJ1-5
clone size: .
CDR3 protein: CASKEGAPNQPQHF
CDR3 DNA: TGTGCCAGCAAGGAGGGCGCCCCCAATCAGCCCCAGCATTTT

D gene: TRBD1
V gene: TRBV19
J gene: TRBJ1-2
clone size: .
CDR3 protein: CASSIGTGTNYGYTF
CDR3 DNA: TGTGCCAGTAGTATAGGGACAGGGACCAACTATGGCTACACCTTC

D gene: .
V gene: TRBV7-6
J gene: TRBJ2-3
clone size: .
CDR3 protein: CASSSQATPSDTQYF
CDR3 DNA: TGTGCCAGCAGCTCCCAAGCTACCCCCTCAGATACGCAGTATTTT

D gene: .
V gene: TRBV2
J gene: TRBJ2-1
clone size: .
CDR3 protein: CASSVQNEQFF
CDR3 DNA: TGTGCCAGCAGTGTACAGAATGAGCAGTTCTTC

D gene: TRBD2
V gene: TRBV3-1/TRBV3-2
J gene: TRBJ2-1
clone size: .
CDR3 protein: CASSQPGLAGGPGEQFF
CDR3 DNA: TGTGCCAGCAGCCAACCGGGACTAGCGGGAGGGCCCGGTGAGCAGTTCTTC

D gene: TRBD2
V gene: TRBV6-2/TRBV6-3
J gene: TRBJ2-2
clone size: .
CDR3 protein: CASSYPSGRANTGELFF
CDR3 DNA: TGTGCCAGCAGTTACCCTAGCGGGAGGGCGAACACCGGGGAGCTGTTTTTT

D gene: TRBD1
V gene: TRBV5-1
J gene: TRBJ2-7
clone size: .
CDR3 protein: CASSLHVTGFTYEQYF
CDR3 DNA: TGCGCCAGCAGCTTGCACGTGACAGGGTTCACCTACGAGCAGTACTTC

D gene: .
V gene: TRBV4-1
J gene: TRBJ1-1
clone size: .
CDR3 protein: CASSRGDTEAFF
CDR3 DNA: TGCGCCAGCAGCCGGGGCGACACTGAAGCTTTCTTT